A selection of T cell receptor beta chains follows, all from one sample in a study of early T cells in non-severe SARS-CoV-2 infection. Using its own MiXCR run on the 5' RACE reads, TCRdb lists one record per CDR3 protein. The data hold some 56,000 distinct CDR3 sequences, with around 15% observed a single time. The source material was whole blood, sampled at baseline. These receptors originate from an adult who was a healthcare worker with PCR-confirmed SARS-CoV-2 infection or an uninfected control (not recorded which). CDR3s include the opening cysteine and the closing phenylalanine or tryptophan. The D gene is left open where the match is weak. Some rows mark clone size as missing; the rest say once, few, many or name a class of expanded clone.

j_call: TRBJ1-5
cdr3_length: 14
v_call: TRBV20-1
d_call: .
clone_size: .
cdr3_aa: CSASWGEGNQPQHF
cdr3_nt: TGCAGTGCTAGTTGGGGAGAGGGCAATCAGCCCCAGCATTTT

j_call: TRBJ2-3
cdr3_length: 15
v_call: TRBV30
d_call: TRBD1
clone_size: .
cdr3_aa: CAWSVGQGSSDTQYF
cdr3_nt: TGTGCCTGGAGTGTTGGACAGGGATCGTCAGATACGCAGTATTTT

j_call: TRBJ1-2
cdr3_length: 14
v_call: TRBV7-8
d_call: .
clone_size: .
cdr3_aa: CASSLEWDLMDYTF
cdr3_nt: TGTGCCAGCAGCTTAGAGTGGGACTTGATGGACTACACCTTC

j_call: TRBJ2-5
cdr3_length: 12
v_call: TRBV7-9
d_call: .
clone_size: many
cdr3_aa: CASSPGRQTQYF
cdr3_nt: TGTGCCAGCAGCCCGGGCCGCCAGACCCAGTACTTC

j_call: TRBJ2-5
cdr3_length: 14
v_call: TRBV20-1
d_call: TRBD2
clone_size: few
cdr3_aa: CSASPAGGRETQYF
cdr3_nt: TGCAGTGCTAGCCCAGCGGGGGGGCGGGAGACCCAGTACTTC

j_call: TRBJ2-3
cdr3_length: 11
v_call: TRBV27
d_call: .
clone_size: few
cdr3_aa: CASIGTDTQYF
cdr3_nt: TGTGCCAGCATCGGGACAGATACGCAGTATTTT

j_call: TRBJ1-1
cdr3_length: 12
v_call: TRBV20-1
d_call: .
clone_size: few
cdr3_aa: CSARDLVGEAFF
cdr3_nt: TGCAGTGCTAGAGACCTAGTCGGAGAAGCTTTCTTT

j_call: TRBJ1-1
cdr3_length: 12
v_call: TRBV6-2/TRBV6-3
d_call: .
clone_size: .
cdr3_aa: CASSLQYTEAFF
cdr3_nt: TGTGCCAGCAGCTTACAGTACACTGAAGCTTTCTTT

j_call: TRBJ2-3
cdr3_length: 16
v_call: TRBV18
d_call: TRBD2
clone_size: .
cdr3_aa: CASSSGLAGVFDTQYF
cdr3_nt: TGTGCCAGCTCATCGGGACTAGCGGGAGTCTTTGATACGCAGTATTTT

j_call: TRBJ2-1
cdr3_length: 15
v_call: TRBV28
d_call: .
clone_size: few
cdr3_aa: CASSGAGGSYNEQFF
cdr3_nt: TGTGCCAGCAGCGGAGCGGGTGGTTCCTACAATGAGCAGTTCTTC

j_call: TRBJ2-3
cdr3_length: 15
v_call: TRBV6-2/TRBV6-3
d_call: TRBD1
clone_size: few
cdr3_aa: CASSYANRGIDTQYF
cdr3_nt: TGTGCCAGCAGTTACGCTAACAGGGGGATAGATACGCAGTATTTT

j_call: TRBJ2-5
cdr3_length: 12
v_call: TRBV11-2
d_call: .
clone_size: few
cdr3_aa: CASGNNEETQYF
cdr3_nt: TGTGCCAGCGGGAACAACGAAGAGACCCAGTACTTC

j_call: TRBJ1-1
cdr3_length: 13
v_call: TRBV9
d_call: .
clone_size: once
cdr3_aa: CASSVGGYPEAFF
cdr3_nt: TGTGCCAGCAGCGTAGGGGGGTACCCTGAAGCTTTCTTT

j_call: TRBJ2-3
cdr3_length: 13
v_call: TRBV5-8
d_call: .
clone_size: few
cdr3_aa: CASRRLNTDTQYF
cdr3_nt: TGTGCCAGCAGGCGACTGAACACAGATACGCAGTATTTT

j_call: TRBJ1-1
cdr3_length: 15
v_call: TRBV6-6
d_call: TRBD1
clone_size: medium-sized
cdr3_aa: CASSYARTGGTEAFF
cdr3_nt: TGTGCCAGCAGTTACGCCAGGACAGGGGGCACTGAAGCTTTCTTT

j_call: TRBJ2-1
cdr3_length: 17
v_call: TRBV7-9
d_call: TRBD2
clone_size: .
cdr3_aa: CASSQRQGLLRDNEQFF
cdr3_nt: TGTGCCAGCAGCCAGAGGCAGGGACTACTACGCGACAATGAGCAGTTCTTC

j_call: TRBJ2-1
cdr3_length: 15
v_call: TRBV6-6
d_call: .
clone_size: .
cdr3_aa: CASSLRDPIYNEQFF
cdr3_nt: TGTGCCAGCAGTCTCCGGGATCCGATATACAATGAGCAGTTCTTC

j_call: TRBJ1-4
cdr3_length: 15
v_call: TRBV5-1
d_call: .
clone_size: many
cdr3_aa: CASSPERSGNSLMFF
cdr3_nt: TGCGCCAGCAGCCCGGAAAGGAGTGGGAACAGCCTGATGTTTTTT

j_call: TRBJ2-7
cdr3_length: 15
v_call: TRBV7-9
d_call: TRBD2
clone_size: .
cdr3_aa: CASRSLGGVFDEQYF
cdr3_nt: TGTGCCAGCAGATCTTTGGGAGGGGTATTCGACGAGCAGTACTTC

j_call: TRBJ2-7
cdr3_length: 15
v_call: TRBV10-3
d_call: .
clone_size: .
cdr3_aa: CAISRERQTSYEQYF
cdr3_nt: TGTGCCATCTCCCGGGAACGACAGACCTCCTACGAGCAGTACTTC

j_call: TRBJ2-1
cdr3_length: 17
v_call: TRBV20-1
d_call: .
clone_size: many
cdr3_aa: CSARVTQAQSSYNEQFF
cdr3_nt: TGCAGTGCTAGAGTTACCCAGGCCCAAAGCTCCTACAATGAGCAGTTCTTC

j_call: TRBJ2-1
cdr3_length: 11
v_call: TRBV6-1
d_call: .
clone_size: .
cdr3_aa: CASSHNNEQFF
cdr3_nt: TGTGCCAGCAGCCACAACAATGAGCAGTTCTTC

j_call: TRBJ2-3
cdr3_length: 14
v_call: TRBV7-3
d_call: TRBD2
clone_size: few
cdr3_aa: CASSFAGGPDTQYF
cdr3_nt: TGTGCCAGCAGCTTTGCGGGAGGGCCTGATACGCAGTATTTT

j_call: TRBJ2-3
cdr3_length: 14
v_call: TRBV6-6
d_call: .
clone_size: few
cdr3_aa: CASRVGGSTDTQYF
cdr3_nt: TGTGCCAGCAGGGTCGGGGGCTCCACAGATACGCAGTATTTT

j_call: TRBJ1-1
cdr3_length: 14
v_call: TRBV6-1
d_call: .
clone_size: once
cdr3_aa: CASSKGQLNTEAYF
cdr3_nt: TGTGCCAGCTCCAAGGGACAACTGAACACTGAAGCTTACTTT

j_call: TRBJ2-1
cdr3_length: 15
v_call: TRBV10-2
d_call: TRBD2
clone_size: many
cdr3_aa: CASSTLAGGNGEQFF
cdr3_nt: TGCGCCAGCAGTACGCTAGCGGGGGGGAATGGGGAGCAGTTCTTC

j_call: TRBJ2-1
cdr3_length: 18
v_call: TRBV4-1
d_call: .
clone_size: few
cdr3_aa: CASSQASLGQARGNEQFF
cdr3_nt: TGCGCCAGCAGCCAAGCGAGCCTAGGACAGGCCCGGGGGAATGAGCAGTTCTTC

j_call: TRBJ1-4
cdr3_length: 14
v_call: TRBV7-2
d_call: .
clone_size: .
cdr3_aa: CASSLGLSNEKLFF
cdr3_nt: TGTGCCAGCAGCTTAGGCCTTAGTAATGAAAAACTGTTTTTT

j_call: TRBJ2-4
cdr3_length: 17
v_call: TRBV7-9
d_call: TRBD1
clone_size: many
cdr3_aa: CASSSTLTGTDGNIQYF
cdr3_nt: TGTGCCAGCAGCTCGACTTTGACAGGGACCGATGGAAACATTCAGTACTTC

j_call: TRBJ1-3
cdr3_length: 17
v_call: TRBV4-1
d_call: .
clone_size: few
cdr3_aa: CASSQEAAGATGDTIYF
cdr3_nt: TGCGCCAGCAGCCAAGAGGCGGCAGGGGCGACCGGGGACACCATATATTTT

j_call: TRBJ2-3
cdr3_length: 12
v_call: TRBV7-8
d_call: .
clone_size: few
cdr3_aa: CASSISTDTQYF
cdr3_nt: TGTGCCAGCAGCATTAGCACAGATACGCAGTATTTT

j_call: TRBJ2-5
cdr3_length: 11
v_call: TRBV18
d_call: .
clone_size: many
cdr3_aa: CASSPEETQYF
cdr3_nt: TGTGCCAGCTCACCTGAAGAGACCCAGTACTTC

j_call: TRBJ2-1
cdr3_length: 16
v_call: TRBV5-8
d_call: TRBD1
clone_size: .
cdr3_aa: CASSLYGTGRPNEQFF
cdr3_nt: TGTGCCAGCAGCTTGTATGGGACAGGGCGGCCAAATGAGCAGTTCTTC

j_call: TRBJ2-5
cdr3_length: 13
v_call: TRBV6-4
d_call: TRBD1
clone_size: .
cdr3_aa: CASSMGQGETQYF
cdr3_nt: TGTGCCAGCAGTATGGGACAGGGGGAGACCCAGTACTTC

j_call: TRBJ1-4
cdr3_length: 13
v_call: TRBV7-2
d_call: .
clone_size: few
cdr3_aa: CASSLPPRQKLFF
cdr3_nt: TGTGCCAGCAGCTTGCCCCCCAGGCAAAAACTGTTTTTT